One sample yielded the 9 T cell receptor beta chains listed below, sequenced in a study of PD-L1 blockade in urothelial cancer. The time point: peripheral blood 6 weeks after treatment start. Clones were read by immunoSEQ multiplex PCR, and TCRdb kept only the in-frame ones, dropping some. The data hold 45,000 to 60,000 clones, with 85% to 90% observed a single time. Source: PBMCs, taken around atezolizumab (anti-PD-L1) treatment. Receptors were obtained from a man between 60 and 75 years old with urothelial cancer.

The sample holds one count of this clone. The chain is built from TRBV27 and TRBJ1-4; possible D gene TRBD1, 5 bases. Trimming took 5 bases from V and 2 from J, leaving 21 bases between them. CDR1 is MNHEY, CDR2 SMNVEV, per germline (reference sequence). The CDR3 consists of 18 residues. The CDR3 here is CASSPTRTSLGTNEKLFF. The CDR3 nucleotides read TGTGCCAGCAGTCCGACCCGGACAAGCTTAGGCACTAATGAAAAACTGTTTTTT.

V usage is TRBV5-6 and J usage is TRBJ2-7, with TRBD2 identical over 14 bases. The CDR3 is made up of 16 amino acids. Germline V gene lookup returns CDR1 SGHDT and CDR2 YYEEEE. Germline trimming cut 4 bases from V and 4 bases from J; bases unmatched to any gene: 7. The CDR3: CASSPGTSGSRYEQYF. The CDR3 bases are TGTGCCAGCAGCCCCGGGACTAGCGGGAGTAGGTACGAGCAGTACTTC.

V gene TRBV28 combines with J gene TRBJ2-3; 8 bases align to TRBD2. Germline V gene sequence: CDR1 MDHEN, CDR2 SYDVKM. The CDR3 is 15 amino acids. Trimming cost V 6 bases and J 1 base; bases outside gene matches: 6. CDR3 amino acids: CASRGGAGGTDTQYF. DNA of the CDR3: TGTGCCAGCAGGGGGGGAGCGGGAGGCACAGATACGCAGTATTTT. Based on the CDR3 plus reference TRBV28 and TRBJ2-3, the full variable domain is DVKVTQSSRYLVKRTGEKVFLECVQDMDHENMFWYRQDPGLGLRLIYFSYDVKMKEKGDIPEGYSVSREKKERFSLILESASTNQTSMYLCASRGGAGGTDTQYFGPGTRLTVL.

Points on this clone: This specimen includes other DNA sequences encoding the same CDR3. V gene TRBV5-6 combines with J gene TRBJ1-1; TRBD1 matches 8 bases. The germline CDR1 and CDR2 sequences are SGHDT and YYEEEE. The CDR3 sequence is 13 residues long. With V trimmed by 3 bases and J by 3 bases, 1 base remained unmatched. For the CDR3, the DNA is TGTGCCAGCAGCTCAGGGGGCTACACTGAAGCTTTCTTT. Its translation: CASSSGGYTEAFF.

V gene TRBV28 combines with J gene TRBJ1-5; 7 bases are shared with TRBD1. V shed 3 bases and J 7 bases; nucleotides not matched to a gene: 6. This CDR3 has 14 amino acids. Looked up from germline, CDR1 is MDHEN and CDR2 is SYDVKM. The CDR3 spells CASSFDRVGQPQHF. For the CDR3, the DNA is TGTGCCAGCAGTTTCGACAGGGTAGGACAGCCCCAGCATTTT.

This clone was seen just once. V and J are TRBV19 and TRBJ2-7; TRBD1 agrees at 10 bases. Germline V gene data show CDR1 as LNHDA and CDR2 as SQIVND (reference sequence). The CDR3 is 16 amino acids. The trim removed 3 bases at V and 4 bases at J, leaving 9 bases unmatched. DNA of the CDR3: TGTGCCAGTAGTATTGAGGGGGGGACAGGGGTTTACGAGCAGTACTTC. Protein: CASSIEGGTGVYEQYF.

The chain joins TRBV19 to TRBJ1-3; TRBD1 matches 8 bases. V lost 5 bases and J lost 2; bases outside the gene matches: 8. This CDR3 has 16 amino acids. CDR1 and CDR2 (germline): LNHDA, SQIVND (reference sequence). The CDR3 nucleotides are TGTGCCAGTAGTGCGGCGGACAGGGTCACTGGAAACACCATATATTTT. Translated, it gives CASSAADRVTGNTIYF.

This chain uses TRBV7-7 with TRBJ2-3; D is ambiguous. V gave up 5 bases and J gave up 0 bases, with 9 bases separating them. From germline, CDR1 is SSHAT and CDR2 FNYEAQ (reference sequence). This CDR3 contains 14 residues. CDR3: CASSLSSSTDTQYF. The CDR3 DNA follows: TGTGCCAGCAGCCTAAGTTCTAGCACAGATACGCAGTATTTT. Variable domain in full (rest from reference TRBV7-7 and TRBJ2-3): GAGVSQSPRYKVTKRGQDVTLRCDPISSHATLYWYQQALGQGPEFLTYFNYEAQPDKSGLPSDRFSAERPEGSISTLTIQRTEQRDSAMYRCASSLSSSTDTQYFGPGTRLTVL.

V is TRBV2 and J is TRBJ2-7; TRBD2 matches 8 bases. V trimming: 7 bases; J trimming: 6 bases; junction bases outside the gene matches: 11. Looked up from germline, CDR1 is SNHLY and CDR2 is FYNNEI. There are 14 residues in the CDR3. The CDR3 loop reads CASTAGLAAGEQYF. Here the CDR3 DNA reads TGTGCCAGCACTGCCGGACTAGCCGCCGGCGAGCAGTACTTC. The full variable domain, in which reference TRBV2 and TRBJ2-7 provide the parts outside the CDR3, is EPEVTQTPSHQVTQMGQEVILRCVPISNHLYFYWYRQILGQKVEFLVSFYNNEISEKSEIFDDQFSVERPDGSNFTLKIRSTKLEDSAMYFCASTAGLAAGEQYFGPGTRLTVT.